Detailed here is one TCR beta chain. The target of this receptor is not known. One junction end disagrees with the germline gene, perhaps due to a read error. Collaborating institutions collected whole blood in K2EDTA tubes following their own protocols. For TCRbeta analysis, collaborator samples were shipped as frozen whole blood, as isolated PBMCs, or as DNA extracted from either sample type. These data are taken from a study of blood T cell repertoires in COVID-19 (dated by TCRdb to about 2020). Regarding the complete study: The collaborator samples originated in the United States, Italy and Spain and spanned the acute and convalescent phases of COVID-19. Where available, HLA class I and class II types were obtained from metadata supplied by the sample provider rather than from assay-based typing. The samples were drawn from the first 160 participants of the ongoing ImmuneRACE study and from some 1,300 subjects provided by 6 global collaborators. The repertoires were made available in a free public database intended to serve as a resource for research on the immune response to SARS-CoV-2. The material from the prospective study consisted of cDNA or gDNA derived from T cells, B-cell-depleted T cells, or PBMCs. A de-identified subject ID, COVID-19 status, age in years and sex were almost always included in the sample metadata. Subjects who had been exposed to COVID-19, were actively infected with it, or had recovered from it provided the deeply sampled blood TCRbeta repertoires that made up the dataset.

TCRbeta CDR3 regions were amplified from genomic DNA using the immunoSEQ Assay, a bias-controlled multiplex PCR. In the authors' own workflow: Nucleated cell counts per sample were estimated from amplification of reference gene primers within the assay. To quantify the absolute abundance of each unique TCRbeta CDR3 rearrangement, sequence reads were collapsed and filtered. For each sample, productive Simpson clonality was calculated as the square root of Simpson's diversity index across productive rearrangements. The immuneACCESS repertoire file appears here via TCRdb, limited to in-frame rearrangements. These files lack a portion of the clones; in checked studies, under half of the deficit traces to unresolved V genes, and the cause of the others is not known. That table gives V, J and clone size, and the DNA gave D and trimming. This sample is represented by just under 85,000 clones; about 87% of them were singletons. In total, the top ten clones hold approximately 8.1% of the sample.

Here is what the overall study found, with its caveats: The amount of clinical and demographic metadata varied by source and participant and was provided uncurated.

Taken from the germline V gene, the CDR1 and CDR2 loops are SGDLS and YYNGEE. The CDR3 sequence holds 14 residues, the cysteine and phenylalanine included. Here the CDR3 DNA is all that survives: 42 bases in frame from base 1. Specimen: peripheral blood. The chain uses TRBV9 and TRBJ2-1; TRBD2 is perhaps the D gene, given 6 matching bases. This TCR was recovered from a man older than 75 with active or convalescent COVID-19. The CDR3 region reads CASSVRYSAGIQVF. The sequenced DNA: TGTGCCAGCAGCGTACGATATAGCGCGGGGATACAAGTCTTC.